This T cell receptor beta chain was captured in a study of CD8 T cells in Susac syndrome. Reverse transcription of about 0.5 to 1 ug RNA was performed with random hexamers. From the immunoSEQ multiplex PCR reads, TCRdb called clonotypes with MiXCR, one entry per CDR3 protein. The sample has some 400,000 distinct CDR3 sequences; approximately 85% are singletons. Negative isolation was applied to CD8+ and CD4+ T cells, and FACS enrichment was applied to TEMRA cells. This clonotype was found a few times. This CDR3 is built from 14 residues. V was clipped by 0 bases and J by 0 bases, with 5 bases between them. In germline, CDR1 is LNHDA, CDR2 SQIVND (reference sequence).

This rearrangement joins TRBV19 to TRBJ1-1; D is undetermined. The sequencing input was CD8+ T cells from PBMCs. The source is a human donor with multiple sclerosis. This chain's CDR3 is CASSIEVMNTEAFF. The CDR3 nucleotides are TGTGCCAGTAGTATAGAAGTCATGAACACTGAAGCTTTCTTT.